The entry below describes one TCR beta chain. Its antigen remains unknown. Anyone with autoimmune disease history or systemic immunosuppression was excluded. The method was immunoSEQ multiplex PCR; TCRdb's version includes in-frame clones alone and lacks a portion of them. The data show roughly 28,000 clones, about 88% seen once. The record originates from a study of OX40 agonist ivuxolimab in advanced cancers. Background on the study: Three individuals attained partial responses, comprising one hepatocellular carcinoma case and two cutaneous melanoma cases.

V lost 2 bases and J lost 3, with 12 bases in between. The CDR3 is made up of 14 amino acids. The germline CDR1 and CDR2 sequences are SGDLS and YYNGEE. General observations from the study: In CD8+ T cells, expanded clones were on average more numerous than in CD4+.

The chain employs TRBV9 and TRBJ2-7; D perhaps matches TRBD2 (5 bases). The material was CD4+ or CD8+ T cells sorted from blood, obtained in a trial of the OX40 agonist ivuxolimab. The sequence was obtained from an adult with an advanced solid tumor such as melanoma, head and neck, liver or kidney cancer. Here the CDR3 reads CASSVGGLVYEQYF. The CDR3 DNA follows: TGTGCCAGCAGCGTCGGCGGACTGGTCTACGAGCAGTACTTC.